This T cell receptor (beta chain) was captured in a study of shared clonotypes between healthy human individuals (dated by TCRdb to 2018 to 2021). In the study overall: The cohort comprised a couple of women and a few men aged 18 to 49 years. For each donor, CD4 naive and CD4 memory were each run on three plates, CD8 naive on two plates, and CD8 memory on one plate. The study deeply sequenced blood TCR repertoires of several healthy adults to estimate repertoire size and the extent of clonotype sharing between individuals. To increase sequencing depth and limit assay-specific biases, different laboratories used diverse techniques to prepare libraries and sequence TCR repertoires. Leukapheresis yielded between about 0.85 and 10 billion PBMCs per donor. Findings and caveats that apply to the study as a whole: The genetic and exposure-history diversity represented was limited by the small number of donors. Even with the large sequencing depth, rarefaction of the sorted-subset datasets indicated that sequencing was incomplete. Based on pairwise subsampling, the degree of clonotype sharing among donors was expected to be affected by sequencing depth. Estimated clonotype richness was generally larger for naive than for memory subsets. Compared with non-shared clonotypes, the clonotypes found in all four sorted-subset donors had higher generation probabilities. Across a few donors, approximately 5% of naive CD4, over 3% of naive CD8, 2% to 2.5% of memory CD4, and roughly 0.4% of memory CD8 clonotypes were shared. Sampling was restricted to blood, and TCR repertoires in tissues likely differ from the TCR repertoires found in blood.

CDR1 and CDR2, per the germline V gene (reference sequence), are SEHNR and FQNEAQ. The CDR3 runs 13 amino acids, cysteine and phenylalanine included. The CDR3 DNA has 39 bases and is translated from base 1. Trimming accounts for 1 base at V and 4 bases at J, while the number of junction bases matched to no gene is 1. The donors were healthy, HIV-negative adults with no recently reported acute infections or vaccinations. Every donor was a Caucasian adult living in Nashville, Tennessee, USA. CD4+ T cells were enriched through magnetic negative selection, after which naive cells were positively selected on CD45RA and the remaining negative fraction served as the memory subset. Blood was collected by leukapheresis, and PBMCs were isolated by Ficoll-Histopaque density gradient centrifugation and then cryopreserved in liquid nitrogen vapor phase. Analytical flow cytometry was used to check the purity and quantity of every magnetically sorted T cell population. Each sorted fraction had its genomic DNA isolated and then quantified by UV absorbance on a Nanodrop 2000c.

As regards this clone: This receptor's antigen is unknown. Nothing much larger sits one base from this clone, and base qualities are not available.

Using the deep immunoSEQ assay, TCR CDR3 regions were amplified from genomic DNA by multiplex PCR. Extracted genomic DNA from each cell subset was spread evenly across all wells of several immunoSEQ 96-well plates, with each plate serving as a replicate. Each replicate PCR for sorted subsets received roughly 0.2 ug genomic DNA, equal to around 32,000 T cell genomes. The purified libraries were quantified using a Qubit 3.0 fluorometer, sized with a Bioanalyzer 2100, and then quantified again using the KAPA Library Quantification kit. Every immunoSEQ 96-well plate was sequenced on a dedicated single-read 150-cycle Illumina NextSeq 550 flow cell. As for the original processing: Because the immunoSEQ output held only junctional sequences and lacked quality scores, the filtering could not match the filtering applied to full-length reads. To assign V/J genes and CDR3, sequences were annotated against IMGT germline references using PyIR, a Python wrapper for IgBLAST v1.9. Reads with weak V/J assignments (E-value above 1e-6), missing CDR3, stop codons, out-of-frame junctions, or ambiguous translated residues were removed. V3J clonotypes were defined as sequences sharing an identical inferred V gene, J gene, and CDR3 amino acid sequence. Percentage overlap between repertoires was calculated by dividing the number of shared unique clonotypes by the size of the smaller repertoire. Repertoire richness was assessed with RTK rarefaction, the Chao1 estimator, and Recon v2.1 estimates of unobserved clonotypes. For all TCRbeta clonotypes obtained by the gDNA method from a few donors, generation probabilities were computed with OLGA. This is the immuneACCESS table as TCRdb keeps it, with only in-frame sequences that have V and J called. A part of the clones is gone; compared with another copy, unresolved V genes explain less than half, and the rest is unexplained. V and J calls and clone size are given by that table; D and trimming were obtained from the DNA. The sample includes 850,000 to 1,100,000 clones, with 70% to 80% observed a single time. 0.89% of the sample comes from the top ten.

The specimen was memory CD4+ T cells from PBMCs. The sample's cell subset or site label is to be understood as: CD45RA-negative fraction. The TCR comes from a man between 18 and 35 years old in good health. Some clones in this sample may be carry-over from other donors' samples. The chain uses TRBV7-9 and TRBJ2-7; the central 7 bases match TRBD2. The DNA is as follows: TGTGCCAGCAGCTTAGGGGAGGGATACGAGCAGTACTTC. This sequence encodes CASSLGEGYEQYF.